One sample yielded the 24 T cell receptor beta chains listed below, sequenced in a study of blood T cell repertoires in COVID-19. Assay: immunoSEQ multiplex PCR; the TCRdb copy retains only in-frame clones and omits some. The table shows some 360,000 clones, with 80% to 90% occurring only once. Sequencing was carried out using peripheral blood. Receptors originate from a woman between 55 and 75 years old with COVID-19, enrolled during active disease.

This clone was found once. The chain recombines TRBV5-6 with TRBJ1-2; D perhaps matches TRBD1 (5 bases). The germline CDR1 and CDR2 sequences are SGHDT and YYEEEE. The CDR3 consists of 13 residues. The germline V and J ends were trimmed by 4 bases and 3 bases, with 10 bases remaining between them. DNA for the CDR3: TGTGCCAGCAGCCCGGGGGAATACTATGGCTACACCTTC. It encodes CASSPGEYYGYTF.

The genes are TRBV5-1 and TRBJ2-2; 7 nucleotides match TRBD1. V lost 1 base and J lost 4; bases outside the gene matches: 7. Germline CDR1 and CDR2: SGHRS and YFSETQ. CDR3 length: 16 amino acids. CDR3 in amino acids: CASSLSTGAATGELFF. As DNA, the CDR3 is TGCGCCAGCAGCTTGAGTACAGGGGCGGCCACCGGGGAGCTGTTTTTT.

Note on this clone: Other DNA sequences in this specimen translate into the identical CDR3. The V call is TRBV5-1, the J call TRBJ1-6, with 9 bases matching TRBD1. Germline V gives CDR1 SGHRS, CDR2 YFSETQ. Unmatched junction bases numbered 6, after V lost 5 bases and J lost 9 bases. The CDR3 length is 14 residues. For the CDR3, the DNA is TGCGCCAGCAGTTCCGGGACAGGGAGTTCACCCCTCCACTTT. Amino acid sequence: CASSSGTGSSPLHF.

The CDR3 nucleotides are TGTGCCAGATTGGACAGGAACACTGAAGCTTTCTTT. As protein: CARLDRNTEAFF. The chain joins TRBV2 to TRBJ1-1, with D possibly being TRBD1 (6 bases). The CDR3 sequence is 12 residues long. Per germline, CDR1 SNHLY and CDR2 FYNNEI. The V and J ends lost 9 bases and 1 base respectively, with 9 bases between them.

Only a few counts were recorded for this clone. The CDR3 region is CASSPTGNKNSPLHF. The CDR3 coding sequence is TGTGCCAGCTCACCAACAGGGAACAAGAATTCACCCCTCCACTTT. This chain uses TRBV18 with TRBJ1-6, with D possibly matching TRBD1 (6 bases). Trimming left V 2 bases short and J 7 bases short, with 12 bases between. This CDR3 is 15 amino acids long. CDR1 and CDR2 (germline): KGHSH, LQKENI.

V gene TRBV19 combines with J gene TRBJ1-2; D perhaps matches TRBD1 (5 bases). This CDR3 is 14 amino acids long. Trimming took 8 bases from V and 5 from J, leaving 18 bases between them. Germline values: CDR1 LNHDA, CDR2 SQIVND (reference sequence). The CDR3 DNA follows: TGTGCCAGTTCCTTTCGAGGGGAGGGGTATGGCTACACCTTC. Encoded protein: CASSFRGEGYGYTF.

The V call is TRBV18, the J call TRBJ1-3, with 7 bases matching TRBD1. Germline assignment: CDR1 KGHSH and CDR2 LQKENI. This CDR3 has 17 residues. The V gene end was trimmed by 1 base and the J gene end by 1 base; junction bases not matched to a gene: 7. Here the CDR3 reads CASSPRNTRGSGNTIYF. CDR3 bases: TGTGCCAGCTCACCACGGAATACCAGGGGGTCTGGAAACACCATATATTTT.

The CDR3 reads CASRYRAMNTEAFF. The DNA of the CDR3 is TGTGCCAGCAGATACAGGGCCATGAACACTGAAGCTTTCTTT. The chain links TRBV2 to TRBJ1-1; D perhaps matches TRBD1 (6 bases). Germline V gives CDR1 SNHLY, CDR2 FYNNEI. The ends were cut back, 6 bases at V and 0 bases at J, with 11 bases in the middle. The CDR3 consists of 14 residues.

This rearrangement joins TRBV9 to TRBJ2-2; TRBD1 agrees at 8 bases. The junction had 5 bases not matched to a gene; V was cut back by 3 bases and J by 1 base. This CDR3 region has 16 residues. Germline CDR1 is SGDLS and CDR2 is YYNGEE. The CDR3 DNA is TGTGCCAGCAGCGCCAGGGGGCGCGGGAACACCGGGGAGCTGTTTTTT. It translates to CASSARGRGNTGELFF.

The chain employs TRBV18 and TRBJ2-7, with a weak D call TRBD2 (6 bases). V dropped 6 bases and J dropped 3 bases, with 12 bases sitting between them. This CDR3 comprises 13 residues. CDR1 KGHSH and CDR2 LQKENI come from the germline V gene. As DNA, the CDR3 is TGTGCCAGCTCGCGGGACCAGGGCTACGAGCAGTACTTC. Protein product: CASSRDQGYEQYF.

The chain uses TRBV15 and TRBJ2-6; D call uncertain. The V end lost 7 bases, the J end lost 1 base, and 14 bases lay between the germline ends. Germline V lookup: CDR1 LNHNV, CDR2 YYDKDF (reference sequence). This CDR3 is built from 16 residues. Written as DNA, the CDR3 is TGTGCCACCAAACTGGCAGGCCAATCTGGGGCCAACGTCCTGACTTTC. Its protein product is CATKLAGQSGANVLTF.

V gene TRBV19 combines with J gene TRBJ2-5; 11 bases are a match to TRBD2. The CDR3 has 15 amino acids. J gave up 2 bases and V 4 bases, and 3 bases lay outside the gene matches. The germline V gene has CDR1 LNHDA and CDR2 SQIVND (reference sequence). CDR3 protein: CASSKASGGQETQYF. CDR3 nucleotides: TGTGCCAGTAGTAAAGCTAGCGGGGGGCAAGAGACCCAGTACTTC.

This clone was recorded only once. This rearrangement joins TRBV19 to TRBJ1-1; D is perhaps TRBD1 (6 bases). V lost 3 bases and J lost 5, with 13 bases in between. Germline-derived CDR1 and CDR2 are LNHDA and SQIVND (reference sequence). This CDR3 region has 14 residues. CDR3 DNA: TGTGCCAGTAGTATCCCCGGCAGGGGAACTGAAGCTTTCTTT. Protein: CASSIPGRGTEAFF.

The genes are TRBV19 and TRBJ2-5, with 8 bases lining up with TRBD1. V shed 6 bases and J 4 bases; nucleotides not matched to a gene: 7. Germline V CDR1 and CDR2: LNHDA, SQIVND (reference sequence). This CDR3 has 14 amino acids. The DNA for the CDR3 is TGTGCCAGTAGCCCGGGCAGGGGGCGAGAGACCCAGTACTTC. As protein: CASSPGRGRETQYF.

Note on this clone: The junction departs from the called germline gene at one end, perhaps through a read error. V gene TRBV3-1 (or the pseudogene TRBV3-2) combines with J gene TRBJ2-7; 9 bases line up with TRBD1. Germline V gene lookup returns CDR1 LGHDT and CDR2 YNNKEL (reference sequence). The CDR3 loop spans 13 amino acids. CDR3: CASSQGRGDRELF. The CDR3 coding sequence is TGTGCCAGCAGCCAAGGAAGGGGGGACAGGGAGCTGTTC.

J is TRBJ1-2 and V is TRBV25-1, with TRBD1 matching over 9 bases. V gave up 1 base and J gave up 3 bases; unmatched junction bases: 3. Germline V CDR1 and CDR2: MGHDK, SYGVNS. The CDR3 runs to 15 residues. This chain's CDR3 is CASSESDRGYYGYTF. CDR3 nucleotides: TGTGCCAGCAGTGAATCGGACAGGGGTTACTATGGCTACACCTTC.

This rearrangement joins TRBV18 to TRBJ1-6; 8 bases agree with TRBD1. Trimming removed 1 base from V and 7 bases from J; junction bases left unmatched: 3. In germline, CDR1 is KGHSH, CDR2 LQKENI. The CDR3 is made up of 15 amino acids. The CDR3 region is CASSPLQGENSPLHF. The DNA of the CDR3 is TGTGCCAGCTCACCACTACAGGGGGAGAATTCACCCCTCCACTTT.

The J gene is TRBJ1-3, the V gene TRBV5-1; D not resolved. CDR1 and CDR2 from the germline V gene are SGHRS and YFSETQ. CDR3 size: 13 residues. V dropped 4 bases and J dropped 0 bases, with 5 bases sitting between them. CDR3 protein: CASSENSGNTIYF. Here the CDR3 DNA reads TGCGCCAGCAGCGAGAACTCTGGAAACACCATATATTTT.

CDR3 sequence: CASSLSVSVQDLHF. CDR3 sequence (DNA): TGTGCCAGCAGCCTTTCTGTGTCGGTTCAGGACCTCCACTTT. The chain uses TRBV7-9 and TRBJ1-6; D gene ambiguous. The V end lost 5 bases, the J end lost 15 bases, and 20 bases lay between the germline ends. Germline CDR1 is SEHNR and CDR2 is FQNEAQ (reference sequence). There are 14 residues in the CDR3.

V is TRBV28 and J is TRBJ2-2; possibly TRBD1 for D (7 bases). V dropped 7 bases and J dropped 6 bases, with 15 bases sitting between them. CDR3 size: 14 residues. CDR1 and CDR2 (germline): MDHEN, SYDVKM. The CDR3 spells CASKGGQTPGELFF. DNA of the CDR3: TGTGCCAGCAAGGGGGGACAGACACCCGGGGAGCTGTTTTTT.

The chain uses TRBV4-2 and TRBJ2-3; 13 bases are a match to TRBD2. Germline V CDR1 and CDR2: LGHNA, YNFKEQ. V was pared by 3 bases and J by 5 bases, with 11 bases of the junction left unmatched. The CDR3 is made up of 18 amino acids. The CDR3 bases are TGTGCCAGCAGCCAGGGCCGCAGACTAGCGGGGGGAATAGATACGCAGTATTTT. Protein: CASSQGRRLAGGIDTQYF.

The V gene is TRBV5-8, the J gene TRBJ1-4; tentative D call: TRBD1 (5 bases). Trimming removed 1 base at V and 0 bases at J, with 10 bases between. The length of the CDR3 is 16 residues. The germline gives CDR1 SGHTS, CDR2 YDEGEE. CDR3 in amino acids: CASSLWRGTTNEKLFF. CDR3 bases: TGTGCCAGCAGCTTGTGGCGGGGGACAACTAATGAAAAACTGTTTTTT.

Here the CDR3 DNA reads TGTGCCAGCAGCCGCCGGACAGGGGGGGTCTTTGAAACAGATACGCAGTATTTT. Translated: CASSRRTGGVFETDTQYF. The rearrangement links TRBV14 to TRBJ2-3; 10 bases line up with TRBD1. The CDR3 totals 18 residues. V was pared by 4 bases and J by 3 bases, with 13 bases of the junction left unmatched. Germline V gene lookup returns CDR1 SGHDN and CDR2 FVKESK. The full variable domain, completed using reference TRBV14 and TRBJ2-3, is EAGVTQFPSHSVIEKGQTVTLRCDPISGHDNLYWYRRVMGKEIKFLLHFVKESKQDESGMPNNRFLAERTGGTYSTLKVQPAELEDSGVYFCASSRRTGGVFETDTQYFGPGTRLTVL.

This clone appeared a single time. The rearrangement uses TRBV27 and TRBJ1-3; the D gene is possibly TRBD1 (6 bases). Germline V gene data show CDR1 as MNHEY and CDR2 as SMNVEV (reference sequence). CDR3 length: 14 amino acids. The V gene lost 4 bases and the J gene lost 2 bases, with 9 bases spanning the gap. CDR3 amino acids: CASSSHRAGNTIYF. Here the CDR3 DNA reads TGTGCCAGCAGTTCCCACAGGGCTGGAAACACCATATATTTT.